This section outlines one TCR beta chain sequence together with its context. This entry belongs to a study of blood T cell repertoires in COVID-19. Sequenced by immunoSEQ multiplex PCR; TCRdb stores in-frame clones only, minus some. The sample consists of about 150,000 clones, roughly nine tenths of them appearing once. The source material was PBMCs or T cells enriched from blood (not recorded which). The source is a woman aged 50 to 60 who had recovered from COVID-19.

CDR3 nucleotide sequence: TGTGCCATCAGTGAGTCTGGACAGTACAATCAGCCCCAGCATTTT. Translating gives CAISESGQYNQPQHF. The chain joins TRBV10-3 to TRBJ1-5, with D possibly TRBD1 on 6 matching bases. The germline CDR1 and CDR2 sequences are ENHRY and SYGVKD. The ends were cut back, 0 bases at V and 3 bases at J, with 9 bases in the middle. The CDR3 sequence is 15 residues long.